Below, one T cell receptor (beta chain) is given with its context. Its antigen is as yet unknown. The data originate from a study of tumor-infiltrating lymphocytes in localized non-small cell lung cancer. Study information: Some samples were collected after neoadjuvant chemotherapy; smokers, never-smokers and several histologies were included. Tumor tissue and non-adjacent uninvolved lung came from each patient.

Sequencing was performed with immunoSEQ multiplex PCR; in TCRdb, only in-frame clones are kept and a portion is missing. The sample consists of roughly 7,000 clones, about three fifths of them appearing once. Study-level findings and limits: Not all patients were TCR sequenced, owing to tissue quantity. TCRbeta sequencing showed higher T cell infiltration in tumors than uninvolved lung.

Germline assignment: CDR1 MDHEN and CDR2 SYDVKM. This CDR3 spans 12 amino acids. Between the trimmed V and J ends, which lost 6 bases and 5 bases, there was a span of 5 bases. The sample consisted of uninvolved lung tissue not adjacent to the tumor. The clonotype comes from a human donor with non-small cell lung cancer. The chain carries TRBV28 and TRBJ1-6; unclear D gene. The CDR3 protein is CASSTNNSPLHF. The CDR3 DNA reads TGTGCCAGCAGCACTAATAATTCACCCCTCCACTTT.